This T cell receptor beta chain is from a study of T cells in Graves' hyperthyroidism and ophthalmopathy. TCR beta CDR3 regions were amplified from RNA. First-round RT-PCR of the TCR CDR3 relied on the HTBI primer set. TCRdb reprocessed the multiplex PCR reads via MiXCR and lists one record per CDR3 protein. The sample has approximately 400,000 distinct CDR3 sequences, about 18% seen once. This clonotype was recorded many times. The germline V and J ends were trimmed by 6 bases and 5 bases, with 10 bases remaining between them. The CDR3 is 12 residues long. Germline assignment: CDR1 SGHTA and CDR2 FQGNSA.

The sequencing sample was made of blood. This rearrangement joins TRBV7-2 to TRBJ1-2; D not resolved. The TCR was taken from a young woman with Graves' hyperthyroidism. CDR3 in amino acids: CASSLAGYGYTF. The DNA of the CDR3 is TGTGCCAGCAGTTTGGCGGGTTATGGCTACACCTTC.